A single sample is the source of the 31 T cell receptor beta chains below, sequenced in a study of CXCR3-negative and CXCR3-positive naive CD8 T cells. The study's findings and limits: Relative to CXCR3-negative naive cells, CXCR3-positive naive cells had more hydrophobic TRB CDR3s.

cDNA libraries for TRB were generated by 5' RACE incorporating UMI labels. After re-calling the 5' RACE reads, TCRdb lists one entry per CDR3 protein, DNA absent. This sample carries some 68,000 distinct CDR3 sequences, with roughly 4.4% going to the ten biggest clones. These TCRs' antigens remain unknown. Sequencing was carried out using naive CXCR3+ CD8+ T cells from blood. Sample subset: CD45RO-CCR7+CD27+CD95- naive CD8+ T cells expressing CXCR3 (TNR3+). The receptors here all came from a human donor in good health. Some clones in this sample may be carry-over from other donors' samples.

The rearrangement uses TRBV9 and TRBJ2-3; TCRdb's assignment of TRBD2 cannot be checked, as there is no DNA. CDR1 and CDR2 from the germline V gene are SGDLS and YYNGEE. This CDR3 spans 14 amino acids. The CDR3 sequence is CASTAGGTGDTQYF. Using reference TRBV9 and TRBJ2-3 for the parts outside the CDR3, the full variable domain is DSGVTQTPKHLITATGQRVTLRCSPRSGDLSVYWYQQSLDQGLQFLIQYYNGEERAKGNILERFSAQQFPDLHSELNLSSLELGDSALYFCASTAGGTGDTQYFGPGTRLTVL.

The chain employs TRBV7-9 and TRBJ2-3; TCRdb returns TRBD1, unconfirmable since there is no DNA. The CDR3 is 15 residues long. Germline CDR1 and CDR2: SEHNR and FQNEAQ (reference sequence). The CDR3 reads CASSSRQGRTDTQYF.

The V call is TRBV29-1, the J call TRBJ1-2; TCRdb gives TRBD1 as the D gene, but with no DNA this cannot be confirmed. In germline, CDR1 is SQVTM, CDR2 ANQGSEA. There are 15 residues in the CDR3. The CDR3 sequence: CSVEDMDGDNYGYTF.

V is TRBV7-3 and J is TRBJ2-2; with no DNA, the TCRdb D assignment of TRBD2 cannot be verified. Germline values: CDR1 SGHTA, CDR2 FQGTGA. The CDR3 runs to 16 residues. CDR3 residues: CASSLGLAGYTGELFF.

This clonotype registers medium-sized by frequency. The chain uses TRBV2 and TRBJ2-7; TCRdb names TRBD1, which stays unverified in the absence of DNA. The germline gives CDR1 SNHLY, CDR2 FYNNEI. The CDR3 covers 12 residues. Here the CDR3 reads CASWDISYEQYF.

This chain uses TRBV20-1 with TRBJ2-7; as DNA is missing, the TRBD1 call by TCRdb cannot be tested. This CDR3 is 15 amino acids long. The germline V gene encodes CDR1 DFQATT and CDR2 SNEGSKA (reference sequence). CDR3 residues: CSAREGAREAYEQYF.

This chain joins TRBV25-1 and TRBJ2-7; TCRdb indicates TRBD1, and absent DNA this call remains unverified. The CDR3 is 14 amino acids. Germline V gene lookup returns CDR1 MGHDK and CDR2 SYGVNS. The CDR3 reads CASSEFGGTYEQYF.

The V gene is TRBV27, the J gene TRBJ2-7. The CDR3 spans 15 residues. CDR1 and CDR2 (germline): MNHEY, SMNVEV (reference sequence). Here the CDR3 reads CASSFSGGSSYEQYF.

Measured by frequency, this clonotype is medium-sized. The genes are TRBV7-9 and TRBJ2-1. Germline V gives CDR1 SEHNR, CDR2 FQNEAQ (reference sequence). The CDR3 has 15 amino acids. CDR3 sequence reads: CASSITRGAYNEQFF.

This sequence joins TRBV29-1 and TRBJ2-1; without DNA, the TCRdb call of TRBD1 cannot be checked. The germline gives CDR1 SQVTM, CDR2 ANQGSEA. The CDR3 extends over 15 amino acids. The CDR3 loop is CSVEGPRRGVYEQFF.

The V and J genes are TRBV7-2 and TRBJ2-5; TCRdb proposes TRBD2, but this gene call is untestable without DNA. CDR1 and CDR2 (germline): SGHTA, FQGNSA. The CDR3 has 17 amino acids. This CDR3 reads CASSLRGPTALQETQYF.

The J gene is TRBJ2-5, the V gene TRBV4-1. The CDR3 is 15 residues long. Germline V gene lookup returns CDR1 MGHRA and CDR2 YSYEKL. CDR3 in amino acids: CASSQESRSQETQYF.

The chain joins TRBV29-1 to TRBJ2-3; TCRdb selects TRBD1, and the lack of DNA leaves this call unchecked. Per germline, CDR1 SQVTM and CDR2 ANQGSEA. The CDR3 sequence is 13 residues long. CDR3 loop: CSVETGGTDTQYF.

The V and J genes are TRBV20-1 and TRBJ2-7; the D call of TRBD2 rests on TCRdb alone, since no DNA is present to check it. This CDR3 has 15 residues. Per the germline V gene, CDR1 is DFQATT and CDR2 is SNEGSKA (reference sequence). The CDR3 is CSAPEEGRSSYEQYF.

The chain uses TRBV4-1 and TRBJ2-1; with no DNA, the TCRdb D assignment of TRBD2 cannot be verified. The CDR3 extends over 15 amino acids. CDR1 is MGHRA, CDR2 YSYEKL, per germline. The chain's CDR3 is CASSQVPAAGYEQFF.

The V call is TRBV29-1, the J call TRBJ2-1; TCRdb reports TRBD1, a call that lacks DNA to check it against. Looked up from germline, CDR1 is SQVTM and CDR2 is ANQGSEA. The CDR3 extends over 14 amino acids. The CDR3 here is CSVEELGTGNEQFF.

V gene TRBV20-1 combines with J gene TRBJ2-7; TCRdb reports TRBD2, a call that lacks DNA to check it against. The germline V gene has CDR1 DFQATT and CDR2 SNEGSKA (reference sequence). The CDR3 has 13 residues. The CDR3 loop is CSAGSGSGYEQYF.

The gene calls are TRBV28 and TRBJ2-5; the D gene TCRdb calls, TRBD2, cannot be checked with no DNA. The CDR3 is made up of 16 amino acids. CDR1 is MDHEN and CDR2 is SYDVKM in the germline V gene. This CDR3 reads CASSLFPLESPETQYF.

The CDR3 protein is CASSLIGTALYEQYF. This chain joins TRBV12-3 or TRBV12-4 and TRBJ2-7; TCRdb proposes TRBD1, but this gene call is untestable without DNA. The CDR3 sequence is 15 residues long.

The chain joins TRBV28 to TRBJ2-3; there is no DNA to check the TCRdb D call of TRBD2. CDR1 and CDR2 from the germline V gene are MDHEN and SYDVKM. The CDR3 consists of 14 residues. The chain's CDR3 is CASLTSGVADTQYF.

V usage is TRBV12-3 or TRBV12-4 and J usage is TRBJ1-2; the D call from TCRdb, TRBD1, cannot be confirmed without DNA. The CDR3 consists of 17 residues. CDR3 in amino acids: CASTATQGGLTNYGYTF.

The chain employs TRBV20-1 and TRBJ2-1; TCRdb's assignment of TRBD2 cannot be checked, as there is no DNA. The CDR3 has 11 amino acids. The germline CDR1 and CDR2 sequences are DFQATT and SNEGSKA (reference sequence). CDR3 sequence: CSALQTGEQFF.

The chain has TRBV19 and TRBJ1-1. The germline V gene encodes CDR1 LNHDA and CDR2 SQIVND (reference sequence). The CDR3 runs to 13 residues. CDR3 sequence: CASSIGANTEAFF. Looking up the rest from reference TRBV19 and TRBJ1-1 gives the full variable domain: DGGITQSPKYLFRKEGQNVTLSCEQNLNHDAMYWYRQDPGQGLRLIYYSQIVNDFQKGDIAEGYSVSREKKESFPLTVTSAQKNPTAFYLCASSIGANTEAFFGQGTRLTVV.

The J gene is TRBJ2-5, the V gene TRBV6-5; without DNA, the TCRdb call of TRBD2 cannot be checked. Germline CDR1 is MNHEY and CDR2 is SVGAGI. The CDR3 is made up of 19 amino acids. CDR3 amino acids: CASSYRPHVVGQAQETQYF.

The chain uses TRBV29-1 and TRBJ2-7; TCRdb's D call of TRBD2 is untestable without DNA. This CDR3 is 14 amino acids long. Germline CDR1 is SQVTM and CDR2 is ANQGSEA. The CDR3 sequence is CSVAGGEASYEQYF.

The rearrangement joins TRBV4-2 to TRBJ1-4; TCRdb's D call, TRBD1, is unchecked because there is no DNA. The germline V gene has CDR1 LGHNA and CDR2 YNFKEQ. The CDR3 has 15 amino acids. The CDR3 spells CASSQDNGGGEKLFF.

The V gene is TRBV12-3 or TRBV12-4, the J gene TRBJ1-4. The length of the CDR3 is 17 residues. The CDR3 is CASSPRLGQALNEKLFF.

The rearrangement uses TRBV5-1 and TRBJ1-1; TCRdb's D call of TRBD1 is untestable without DNA. CDR1 and CDR2 (germline): SGHRS, YFSETQ. The CDR3 has 13 amino acids. CDR3: CASSLGQGVLVFF.

The chain is built from TRBV7-8 and TRBJ2-7. Germline V CDR1 and CDR2: SGHVS, FQNEAQ. This CDR3 is built from 13 residues. CDR3 region: CASSLDRLLEQYF.

The chain joins TRBV29-1 to TRBJ1-5. This CDR3 is 12 amino acids long. CDR1 and CDR2 (germline): SQVTM, ANQGSEA. The chain's CDR3 is CSVEEGNQPQHF.

The chain has TRBV20-1 and TRBJ2-5. Germline values: CDR1 DFQATT, CDR2 SNEGSKA (reference sequence). This CDR3 spans 13 amino acids. The CDR3 sequence is CSARVGYQETQYF.